Shown below are 29 T cell receptor beta chains from a single sample sequenced in a study of cytomegalovirus exposure and HLA in healthy donors. Amplification used 60 Vbeta primers and 13 Jbeta primers. Some clones are missing from TCRdb's copy, which holds only in-frame ones; the method was immunoSEQ multiplex PCR. The sample holds some 160,000 clones, 60% to 85% seen once. Sequencing was carried out using PBMCs. The receptor source for this set is a woman aged 30 to 39 in good health and CMV-seronegative.

V and J are TRBV19 and TRBJ2-1; 12 nucleotides agree with TRBD2. Per the germline V gene, CDR1 is LNHDA and CDR2 is SQIVND (reference sequence). This CDR3 comprises 15 residues. Germline trimming cut 3 bases from V and 7 bases from J; bases unmatched to any gene: 4. CDR3 DNA sequence: TGTGCCAGTAGTATTCGGACTAGCGGGGCGAATGAGCAGTTCTTC. This gives the protein CASSIRTSGANEQFF.

This clone was counted a few times. V gene TRBV28 combines with J gene TRBJ2-5, with D possibly being TRBD2 (5 bases). The CDR3 is 12 amino acids. Trimming removed 7 bases at V and 4 bases at J, with 10 bases between. Germline CDR1 MDHEN, CDR2 SYDVKM. The CDR3 protein is CASTRGGETQYF. The CDR3 DNA is TGTGCCAGCACCCGGGGTGGAGAGACCCAGTACTTC.

The gene calls are TRBV6-1 and TRBJ2-2, with 8 bases that match TRBD2. With 11 bases clipped from V and 5 bases from J, the junction kept 7 bases outside the gene matches. Germline loops: CDR1 MNHNS, CDR2 SASEGT. The CDR3 spans 13 residues. The CDR3, as DNA: TGTGCCGGAACGGGGGGGTGGACCGGGGAGCTGTTTTTT. This translates into CAGTGGWTGELFF.

On this clone itself: The junction shows a germline mismatch at one end, possibly a read error. CDR3 bases: TGTGCCAGCAGCCTAGAAGGAGGCTCTGGAAACACCATATATTTT. Protein product: CASSLEGGSGNTIYF. The chain couples TRBV11-2 to TRBJ1-3, with unresolved D. The V gene's germline CDR1 is SGHAT and CDR2 FQNNGV. This CDR3 is 15 amino acids long. The entire variable domain, with the rest obtained from reference TRBV11-2 and TRBJ1-3, is as follows: EAGVAQSPRYKIIEKRQSVAFWCNPISGHATLYWYQQILGQGPKLLIQFQNNGVVDDSQLPKDRFSAERLKGVDSTLKIQPAKLEDSAVYLCASSLEGGSGNTIYFGEGSWLTVV.

Note on this clone: Distinct nucleotide sequences in the sample also encode this CDR3. The chain has TRBV4-2 and TRBJ2-7, with D maybe TRBD2 (6 bases). The germline V and J ends were trimmed by 3 bases and 7 bases, with 22 bases remaining between them. From germline, CDR1 is LGHNA and CDR2 YNFKEQ. The CDR3 extends over 16 amino acids. In nucleotides, the CDR3 is TGTGCCAGCAGCCAGGACCCCGGGACTGCCCCTATTGAGCAGTACTTC. Protein sequence: CASSQDPGTAPIEQYF.

V and J are TRBV5-4 and TRBJ2-7, with 10 bases aligning to TRBD1. The junction had 7 bases not matched to a gene; V was cut back by 5 bases and J by 2 bases. CDR3 size: 15 residues. Germline assignment: CDR1 SGHNT and CDR2 YYREEE (reference sequence). In nucleotides, the CDR3 is TGTGCCAGCAGTTCTTCCGGGACAGGGGCCTACGAGCAGTACTTC. Amino acids: CASSSSGTGAYEQYF.

The J gene is TRBJ2-2, the V gene TRBV13; 9 bases agree with TRBD1. There are 17 residues in the CDR3. V lost 4 bases and J lost 6; bases outside the gene matches: 12. The V gene's germline CDR1 is PRHDT and CDR2 FYEKMQ (reference sequence). The CDR3 protein is CASSSTGTGPDPGELFF. CDR3 DNA: TGTGCCAGCAGCTCAACCGGGACAGGGCCCGATCCCGGGGAGCTGTTTTTT.

This clone has only a few counts. The chain is built from TRBV30 and TRBJ2-7; the match to TRBD2 covers 8 bases. Per germline, CDR1 GTSNPN and CDR2 SVGIG (reference sequence). V shed 7 bases and J 9 bases; nucleotides not matched to a gene: 17. This CDR3 has 14 residues. CDR3 DNA: TGTGCCTTGGAACCGGGGGGGGCGGGTGCTGGGCAGTACTTC. This translates into CALEPGGAGAGQYF.

The chain recombines TRBV7-3 with TRBJ1-1; 7 nucleotides agree with TRBD1. V trimming: 5 bases; J trimming: 0 bases; junction bases outside the gene matches: 3. CDR3 size: 14 residues. Germline V gene lookup returns CDR1 SGHTA and CDR2 FQGTGA. CDR3 bases: TGTGCCAGCAGCCCAGGGACAGTGAACACTGAAGCTTTCTTT. Translated: CASSPGTVNTEAFF.

The chain recombines TRBV5-1 with TRBJ1-6; no definite D call. From germline, CDR1 is SGHRS and CDR2 YFSETQ. CDR3 length: 17 residues. Trimming shortened V by 0 bases and J by 6 bases, and 16 bases separated the two germline ends. The CDR3 spells CASSLALTTNSNSPLHF. Written as DNA, the CDR3 is TGCGCCAGCAGCTTGGCCTTGACAACGAATTCTAATTCACCCCTCCACTTT.

This clone appeared a few times. The J gene is TRBJ1-1, the V gene TRBV6-6, with D hard to call. With 6 bases removed from V and 3 bases from J, the gap between germline ends came to 5 bases. CDR1 and CDR2 (germline): MNHNY, SVGAGI (reference sequence). The CDR3 is 11 residues long. CDR3 sequence: CASRRDTEAFF. In DNA, the CDR3 is TGTGCCAGCAGGCGTGACACTGAAGCTTTCTTT.

The V and J genes are TRBV5-6 and TRBJ1-1; TRBD1 might be the D (6 bases). The germline V gene encodes CDR1 SGHDT and CDR2 YYEEEE. This CDR3 contains 13 residues. Trimming cost V 0 bases and J 11 bases, with 14 bases left between them. The CDR3 sequence is CASSLGGYRAAFF. The CDR3, as DNA: TGTGCCAGCAGCTTGGGGGGTTACAGGGCGGCTTTCTTT.

The genes are TRBV2 and TRBJ2-1, with D possibly being TRBD2 (6 bases). The CDR3 length is 12 residues. Germline V gives CDR1 SNHLY, CDR2 FYNNEI. Trimming cost V 6 bases and J 9 bases, with 12 bases left between them. Here the CDR3 reads CASRSTSSEQFF. CDR3 sequence (DNA): TGTGCCAGCAGATCCACTAGCTCTGAGCAGTTCTTC.

This clone has just a few counts. The chain carries TRBV7-3 and TRBJ2-1; maybe TRBD1 (5 bases). Trimming removed 2 bases at V and 4 bases at J, with 15 bases between. Germline loops: CDR1 SGHTA, CDR2 FQGTGA. The CDR3 is made up of 16 amino acids. CDR3 coding DNA: TGTGCCAGCAGCTTACAGGGTGGGGCGATATACAATGAGCAGTTCTTC. It translates to CASSLQGGAIYNEQFF.

The chain recombines TRBV6-5 with TRBJ1-3; D is possibly TRBD1 (5 bases). Trimming took off 0 bases at V and 5 bases at J, with 8 bases between the two ends. Germline CDR1 and CDR2: MNHEY and SVGAGI. The CDR3 spans 14 residues. The CDR3, as DNA: TGTGCCAGCAGTTACTCCGGGACTAGAAACACCATATATTTT. It codes for CASSYSGTRNTIYF.

In this sample, this clone turned up a few times. This chain uses TRBV29-1 with TRBJ2-1; 12 bases map to TRBD1. CDR3 length: 13 amino acids. CDR1 SQVTM and CDR2 ANQGSEA come from the germline V gene. The J segment lost 9 bases and the V segment lost 5 bases, leaving 5 bases of the junction unmatched. The CDR3 here is CSVTGTGGGEQFF. Here the CDR3 DNA reads TGCAGCGTTACCGGGACAGGGGGCGGTGAGCAGTTCTTC.

This chain joins TRBV5-1 and TRBJ2-5; 9 positions agree with TRBD2. This CDR3 contains 16 residues. Germline V gives CDR1 SGHRS, CDR2 YFSETQ. V lost 3 bases to trimming and J lost 4 bases; unmatched junction nucleotides: 10. This chain's CDR3 is CASSWGLAGTRETQYF. The CDR3, as DNA: TGCGCCAGCAGCTGGGGTCTAGCGGGGACCAGAGAGACCCAGTACTTC.

The gene calls are TRBV6-5 and TRBJ1-2; no firm D call. Trimming stripped 5 bases from V and 8 bases from J, with 12 bases between. The CDR3 sequence is 12 residues long. Germline V gene sequence: CDR1 MNHEY, CDR2 SVGAGI. The CDR3 sequence: CASSKLNKGYTF. The CDR3 region has the DNA TGTGCCAGCAGTAAACTCAATAAGGGCTACACCTTC.

The genes are TRBV7-9 and TRBJ2-2, with D perhaps TRBD1 (6 bases). The CDR3 is 14 residues long. Trimming took off 8 bases at V and 3 bases at J, with 13 bases between the two ends. Germline V gives CDR1 SEHNR, CDR2 FQNEAQ (reference sequence). The CDR3 sequence: CASGRTAYTGELFF. The CDR3 DNA reads as TGTGCCAGCGGAAGGACAGCGTACACCGGGGAGCTGTTTTTT.

This clone was seen more than once but under ten times. The J gene is TRBJ1-1, the V gene TRBV11-1; 8 nucleotides line up with TRBD1. There are 16 residues in the CDR3. The germline gives CDR1 SGHAT, CDR2 FQDESV (reference sequence). The trim removed 6 bases at V and 0 bases at J, leaving 9 bases unmatched. CDR3 sequence (DNA): TGTGCCAGCAGTTGGGACAGGCGTTACATGAACACTGAAGCTTTCTTT. Protein: CASSWDRRYMNTEAFF.

The CDR3 nucleotides read TGTGCCACCGGGCCGGGGGGGCCAACCGGGGAGCTGTTTTTT. Translating it yields CATGPGGPTGELFF. The chain links TRBV15 to TRBJ2-2; 8 bases map to TRBD2. This CDR3 is 14 amino acids long. Germline V lookup: CDR1 LNHNV, CDR2 YYDKDF (reference sequence). Trimming took 8 bases from V and 5 from J; bases not matched to a gene: 7.

The chain combines TRBV9 with TRBJ2-5; D may be TRBD2 (5 bases). The CDR3 sequence is 14 residues long. The V and J ends lost 4 bases and 1 base respectively, with 11 bases between them. Germline values: CDR1 SGDLS, CDR2 YYNGEE. CDR3 DNA sequence: TGTGCCAGCAGCACCTCGGGATCCCAAGAGACCCAGTACTTC. This codes for CASSTSGSQETQYF.

A note on this clone: Other DNA variants within this sample encode the same CDR3. The chain employs TRBV5-6 and TRBJ2-3, with 7 bases matching TRBD2. The CDR3 contains 15 residues. Germline V CDR1 and CDR2: SGHDT, YYEEEE. V was clipped by 3 bases and J by 3 bases; unmatched bases: 7. This CDR3 reads CASSSGTGGTDTQYF. The CDR3 nucleotides read TGTGCCAGCAGCTCGGGGACCGGGGGGACAGATACGCAGTATTTT.

This clone was seen only once. The chain links TRBV30 to TRBJ2-2, with 8 bases matching TRBD1. CDR1 and CDR2 from the germline V gene are GTSNPN and SVGIG (reference sequence). The CDR3 is made up of 13 amino acids. V lost 3 bases to trimming and J lost 6 bases; unmatched junction nucleotides: 3. The CDR3 sequence is CAWRTQGAGELFF. CDR3 DNA sequence: TGTGCCTGGAGGACACAGGGGGCCGGGGAGCTGTTTTTT. Drawing the rest from reference TRBV30 and TRBJ2-2, the complete variable domain is SQTIHQWPATLVQPVGSPLSLECTVEGTSNPNLYWYRQAAGRGLQLLFYSVGIGQISSEVPQNLSASRPQDRQFILSSKKLLLSDSGFYLCAWRTQGAGELFFGEGSRLTVL.

The chain carries TRBV2 and TRBJ1-2; D gene unclear. The CDR3 is made up of 16 amino acids. The V and J ends lost 7 bases and 7 bases respectively, with 25 bases between them. Germline CDR1 is SNHLY and CDR2 is FYNNEI. As DNA, the CDR3 is TGTGCCAGCACCCAAACCAGCACGTCCGGGGTTCGTGGCTACACCTTC. Translation gives CASTQTSTSGVRGYTF. The whole variable domain, filled in from reference TRBV2 and TRBJ1-2, reads EPEVTQTPSHQVTQMGQEVILRCVPISNHLYFYWYRQILGQKVEFLVSFYNNEISEKSEIFDDQFSVERPDGSNFTLKIRSTKLEDSAMYFCASTQTSTSGVRGYTFGSGTRLTVV.

The chain recombines TRBV19 with TRBJ1-1; 8 nucleotides align to TRBD1. Germline loops: CDR1 LNHDA, CDR2 SQIVND (reference sequence). J gave up 0 bases and V 3 bases, and 6 bases lay outside the gene matches. The CDR3 sequence is 16 residues long. CDR3 in DNA: TGTGCCAGTAGTATTGTCCAGGGGGCAATGAACACTGAAGCTTTCTTT. Its translation is CASSIVQGAMNTEAFF.

The chain is built from TRBV11-3 and TRBJ2-3, with TRBD2 identical over 7 bases. The CDR3 has 15 residues. Trimming took 5 bases from V and 2 from J; bases not matched to a gene: 7. Germline values: CDR1 SGHNT, CDR2 YENEEA. This CDR3 reads CASSRGSGATDTQYF. In DNA, the CDR3 is TGTGCCAGCAGCCGGGGAAGCGGGGCCACAGATACGCAGTATTTT.

This chain connects TRBV4-2 to TRBJ2-3; 7 positions agree with TRBD2. V shed 1 base and J 4 bases; nucleotides not matched to a gene: 11. The CDR3 has 17 residues. Germline V lookup: CDR1 LGHNA, CDR2 YNFKEQ. The DNA for the CDR3 is TGTGCCAGCAGCCAAGTCCGGGACGCAGCGGGACCAGATACGCAGTATTTT. It yields the protein CASSQVRDAAGPDTQYF.

CDR3 region: CASSRGTSGGADTQYF. The CDR3 DNA sequence: TGTGCCAGCAGCCGTGGGACTAGCGGGGGGGCTGATACGCAGTATTTT. This chain joins TRBV5-6 and TRBJ2-3; 16 bases are shared with TRBD2. Germline loops: CDR1 SGHDT, CDR2 YYEEEE. J lost 6 bases, V lost 4 bases, and 5 bases had no gene match. This CDR3 region has 16 residues.